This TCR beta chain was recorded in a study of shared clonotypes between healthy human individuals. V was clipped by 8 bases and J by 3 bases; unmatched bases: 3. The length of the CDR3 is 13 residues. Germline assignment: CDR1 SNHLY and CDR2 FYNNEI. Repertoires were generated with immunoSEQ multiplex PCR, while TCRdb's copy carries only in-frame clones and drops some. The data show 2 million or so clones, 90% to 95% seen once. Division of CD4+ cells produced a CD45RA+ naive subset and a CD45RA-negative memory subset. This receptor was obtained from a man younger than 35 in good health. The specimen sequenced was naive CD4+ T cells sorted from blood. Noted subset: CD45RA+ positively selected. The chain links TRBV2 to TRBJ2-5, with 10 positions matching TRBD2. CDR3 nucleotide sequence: TGTGCCAGCTTAGCGGGAGGAAAAGAGACCCAGTACTTC. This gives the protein CASLAGGKETQYF.